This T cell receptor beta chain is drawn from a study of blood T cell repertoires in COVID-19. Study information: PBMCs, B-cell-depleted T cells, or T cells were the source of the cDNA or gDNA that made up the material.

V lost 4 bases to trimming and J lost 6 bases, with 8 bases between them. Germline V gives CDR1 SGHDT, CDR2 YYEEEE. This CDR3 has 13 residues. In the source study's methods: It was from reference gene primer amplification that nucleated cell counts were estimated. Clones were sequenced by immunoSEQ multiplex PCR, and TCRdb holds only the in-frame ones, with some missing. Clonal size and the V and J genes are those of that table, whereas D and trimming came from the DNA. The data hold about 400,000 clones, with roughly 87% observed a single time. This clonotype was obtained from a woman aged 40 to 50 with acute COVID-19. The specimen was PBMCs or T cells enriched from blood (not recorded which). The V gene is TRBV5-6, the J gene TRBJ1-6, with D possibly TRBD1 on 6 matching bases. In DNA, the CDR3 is TGTGCCAGCAGCCTGGACAGTAATTCACCCCTCCACTTT. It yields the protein CASSLDSNSPLHF.